This T cell receptor (beta chain) was identified during a study of blood T cell repertoires in COVID-19. Study context: Sites across the United States, Italy and Spain contributed samples from acute and convalescent COVID-19.

Under the authors' procedure: Amplifying reference gene primers gave estimates of nucleated cell counts. Clones were read by immunoSEQ multiplex PCR, and TCRdb kept only the in-frame ones, dropping some. V, J and clone size are those of that table, while D and trimming were read from the DNA. The sample shows some 42,000 clones, around 85% of them seen only once. The CDR3 sequence is 11 residues long. Germline CDR1 reads SGHRS; CDR2 reads YFSETQ. The V end lost 6 bases, the J end lost 5 bases, and 9 bases lay between the germline ends. This chain joins TRBV5-1 and TRBJ2-7; the D is unclear. The material sequenced was peripheral blood. This TCR was recovered from a middle-aged man with active COVID-19. This CDR3 is CASTNADEQYF. The CDR3 nucleotides read TGCGCCAGCACCAATGCGGACGAGCAGTACTTC.